This TCR beta chain is drawn from a study of blood T cell repertoires in COVID-19. The authors' processing: Estimation of nucleated cell counts was performed using reference gene primer amplification. Sequencing used immunoSEQ multiplex PCR; TCRdb keeps in-frame clones, though not all of them. From that table come the V and J calls and clone size; the DNA was used to work out D and trimming. The sample holds fewer than 250,000 clones, under 90% seen once. This CDR3 spans 13 amino acids. Trimming removed 6 bases at V and 0 bases at J, with 8 bases between. The V gene's germline CDR1 is SNHLY and CDR2 FYNNEI.

This clonotype was obtained from a man aged 50-60 years with acute or convalescent COVID-19. Sequenced: peripheral blood. The genes are TRBV2 and TRBJ1-1; D is ambiguous. This chain's CDR3 is CASRYQMNTEAFF. For the CDR3, the DNA is TGTGCCAGCAGGTACCAGATGAACACTGAAGCTTTCTTT.